These T cell receptor beta chains were read from a single sample in a study of T cell changes during pregnancy in multiple sclerosis. Some clones are missing from TCRdb's copy, which holds only in-frame ones; the method was immunoSEQ multiplex PCR. The sample has more than 100,000 clones, almost 95% seen once. The sample was peripheral blood, taken after pregnancy. These receptors were obtained from a female donor with multiple sclerosis, enrolled in a pregnancy study. The CDR3 runs from the conserved cysteine through the conserved F or W. D genes are given only for firm matches. For some rows the clone size is stated as once, few or many, or as a class when expanded; others skip it.

D gene: -; V gene: TRBV28; J gene: TRBJ2-3; clone size: -; CDR3 DNA: TGTGCCAGCACCGGCGGCGGTCGCACAGATACGCAGTATTTT; CDR3 protein: CASTGGGRTDTQYF
D gene: -; V gene: TRBV9; J gene: TRBJ2-1; clone size: -; CDR3 DNA: TGTGCCAGCAGCGTAGGTGAGAGTGAGCAGTTCTTC; CDR3 protein: CASSVGESEQFF
D gene: -; V gene: TRBV7-9; J gene: TRBJ1-1; clone size: -; CDR3 DNA: TGTGCCAGCAGCTTAGCAGGGGGGGCCACTGAAGCTTTCTTT; CDR3 protein: CASSLAGGATEAFF
D gene: TRBD1; V gene: TRBV29-1; J gene: TRBJ1-4; clone size: few; CDR3 DNA: TGCAGCGCTAGTACGGGACAGCAGAATGAAAAACTGTTTTTT; CDR3 protein: CSASTGQQNEKLFF
D gene: -; V gene: TRBV5-1; J gene: TRBJ2-3; clone size: -; CDR3 DNA: TGCGCCAGCAGCGGAGGGCAGGTCACAGATACGCAGTATTTT; CDR3 protein: CASSGGQVTDTQYF
D gene: TRBD1; V gene: TRBV5-1; J gene: TRBJ1-5; clone size: -; CDR3 DNA: TGCGCCAGCAGCCCGGGGACAGGGGGCGCGGGCAATCAGCCCCAGCATTTT; CDR3 protein: CASSPGTGGAGNQPQHF
D gene: -; V gene: TRBV6-5; J gene: TRBJ1-4; clone size: -; CDR3 DNA: TGTGCCAGCAGGAATCAGGGAAGAGGTGAAAAACTGTTTTTT; CDR3 protein: CASRNQGRGEKLFF
D gene: -; V gene: TRBV28; J gene: TRBJ2-5; clone size: -; CDR3 DNA: TGTGCCAGCAGTTTCCGGACAGGGAGGGAAAAAGAGACCCAGTACTTC; CDR3 protein: CASSFRTGREKETQYF
D gene: -; V gene: TRBV28; J gene: TRBJ1-2; clone size: -; CDR3 DNA: TGTGCCAGCAGTTTACCCCGAGGGGCAGGGGACAATGGCTACACCTTC; CDR3 protein: CASSLPRGAGDNGYTF
D gene: TRBD1; V gene: TRBV11-2; J gene: TRBJ1-1; clone size: -; CDR3 DNA: TGTGCCAGCAGCCCGCGGACAGGGAACACTGAAGCTTTCTTT; CDR3 protein: CASSPRTGNTEAFF
D gene: TRBD1; V gene: TRBV19; J gene: TRBJ2-3; clone size: -; CDR3 DNA: TGTGCCAGTAGTTCGGACAGGGGCCTCACAGATACGCAGTATTTT; CDR3 protein: CASSSDRGLTDTQYF
D gene: TRBD1; V gene: TRBV7-9; J gene: TRBJ2-7; clone size: -; CDR3 DNA: TGTGCCAGCAGCTTAGCCAGGGGGCGCGAGCAGTACTTC; CDR3 protein: CASSLARGREQYF
D gene: TRBD2; V gene: TRBV19; J gene: TRBJ2-1; clone size: -; CDR3 DNA: TGTGCCAGTAGTCGGAGTAGCGGGAGCTCCTACAATGAGCAGTTCTTC; CDR3 protein: CASSRSSGSSYNEQFF
D gene: -; V gene: TRBV28; J gene: TRBJ2-7; clone size: -; CDR3 DNA: TGTGCCAGCAGGCCTGGGAGGTTCTCCTACGAGCAGTACTTC; CDR3 protein: CASRPGRFSYEQYF
D gene: TRBD1; V gene: TRBV28; J gene: TRBJ1-1; clone size: -; CDR3 DNA: TGTGCCAGCAGTATACGACAGGGGCCGAAAAAGAACACTGAAGCTTTCTTT; CDR3 protein: CASSIRQGPKKNTEAFF
D gene: TRBD2; V gene: TRBV27; J gene: TRBJ2-7; clone size: -; CDR3 DNA: TGTGCCAGCAGTCCCTTAAGTAGCGGGACGGTCGAGCAGTACTTC; CDR3 protein: CASSPLSSGTVEQYF
D gene: -; V gene: TRBV15; J gene: TRBJ1-2; clone size: -; CDR3 DNA: TGTGCCACCAGCGTTAGTCAGGGTGCCTCTTATGCCTACACCTTC; CDR3 protein: CATSVSQGASYAYTF
D gene: -; V gene: TRBV18; J gene: TRBJ1-1; clone size: -; CDR3 DNA: TGTGCCAGCTCACCCCAGAACACTGAAGCTTTCTTT; CDR3 protein: CASSPQNTEAFF
D gene: -; V gene: TRBV6-5; J gene: TRBJ2-1; clone size: -; CDR3 DNA: TGTGCCAGTAAGCCTTGGGACTCCGCCTACAATGAGCAGTTCTTC; CDR3 protein: CASKPWDSAYNEQFF
D gene: TRBD2; V gene: TRBV5-4; J gene: TRBJ2-5; clone size: -; CDR3 DNA: TGTGCCAGCAGCCGACTAGCGGAAGAGACCCAGTACTTC; CDR3 protein: CASSRLAEETQYF
D gene: TRBD1; V gene: TRBV10-3; J gene: TRBJ1-1; clone size: -; CDR3 DNA: TGTGCCATCAGTGAGCCGACGGGACAGGCCTACGCGAAATCTGAAGCTTTCTTT; CDR3 protein: CAISEPTGQAYAKSEAFF
D gene: -; V gene: TRBV5-1; J gene: TRBJ1-5; clone size: -; CDR3 DNA: TGCGCCAGCAGCTTTGATTGGACAGCTAATCAGCCCCAGCATTTT; CDR3 protein: CASSFDWTANQPQHF
D gene: TRBD1; V gene: TRBV5-1; J gene: TRBJ1-2; clone size: -; CDR3 DNA: TGCGCCAGCAGCCCCCTCCAAGGACAGGGCAATGGCTACACCTTC; CDR3 protein: CASSPLQGQGNGYTF
D gene: -; V gene: TRBV4-2; J gene: TRBJ1-2; clone size: -; CDR3 DNA: TGTGCCAGCAGCCGAAGGGTCAGGGATTCTAACTATGGCTACACCTTC; CDR3 protein: CASSRRVRDSNYGYTF
D gene: -; V gene: TRBV2; J gene: TRBJ1-2; clone size: once; CDR3 DNA: TGTGCCAGCAGTGGGGGGGGACGGATAGAAGGCTACACCTTC; CDR3 protein: CASSGGGRIEGYTF
D gene: -; V gene: TRBV11-2; J gene: TRBJ2-3; clone size: -; CDR3 DNA: TGTGCCAGCAGCCGGTTAGCATACCTCACAGATACGCAGTATTTT; CDR3 protein: CASSRLAYLTDTQYF
D gene: -; V gene: TRBV5-1; J gene: TRBJ1-5; clone size: -; CDR3 DNA: TGCGCCAGCAGCTTACAGGGAAATCAGCCCCAGCATTTT; CDR3 protein: CASSLQGNQPQHF
D gene: TRBD1; V gene: TRBV29-1; J gene: TRBJ2-2; clone size: -; CDR3 DNA: TGCAGCGTTGCCCCCAGGGGGTCATCGAACACCGGGGAGCTGTTTTTT; CDR3 protein: CSVAPRGSSNTGELFF
D gene: -; V gene: TRBV5-1; J gene: TRBJ2-2; clone size: -; CDR3 DNA: TGCGCCAGCAGTAAAGCCCAGGGCACCGGGGAGCTGTTTTTT; CDR3 protein: CASSKAQGTGELFF
D gene: -; V gene: TRBV11-2; J gene: TRBJ2-2; clone size: -; CDR3 DNA: TGTGCCAGCAGCTTAGGTGGCCCAGAGCTGTTTTTT; CDR3 protein: CASSLGGPELFF
D gene: TRBD2; V gene: TRBV27; J gene: TRBJ2-2; clone size: -; CDR3 DNA: TGTGCCAGCAGGAACATTCCCGGGACTAGCGGGAGACCCGGGGAGCTGTTTTTT; CDR3 protein: CASRNIPGTSGRPGELFF
D gene: -; V gene: TRBV5-4; J gene: TRBJ2-1; clone size: -; CDR3 DNA: TGTGCCAGCAGCTTGGGCAGGGCGGATGAGCAGTTCTTC; CDR3 protein: CASSLGRADEQFF
D gene: TRBD2; V gene: TRBV27; J gene: TRBJ2-7; clone size: once; CDR3 DNA: TGTGCCAGCAGATTAGCGGGAGCCCACGAGCAGTACTTC; CDR3 protein: CASRLAGAHEQYF
D gene: -; V gene: TRBV15; J gene: TRBJ2-3; clone size: -; CDR3 DNA: TGTGCCACCAGCAGAGATCACGGGGAGGCAGATACGCAGTATTTT; CDR3 protein: CATSRDHGEADTQYF
D gene: TRBD1; V gene: TRBV19; J gene: TRBJ2-5; clone size: -; CDR3 DNA: TGTGCCAGTAGTCCACGACAGGGGAGCAGGGAGACCCAGTACTTC; CDR3 protein: CASSPRQGSRETQYF
D gene: -; V gene: TRBV27; J gene: TRBJ2-7; clone size: -; CDR3 DNA: TGTGCCAGCAGAATTGTTAGGAGCTCCTACGAGCAGTACTTC; CDR3 protein: CASRIVRSSYEQYF
D gene: -; V gene: TRBV7-3; J gene: TRBJ1-3; clone size: -; CDR3 DNA: TGTGCCAGCAGCTTAGGATTCCCGGGTTCTGGAAACACCATATATTTT; CDR3 protein: CASSLGFPGSGNTIYF
D gene: -; V gene: TRBV7-8; J gene: TRBJ1-6; clone size: few; CDR3 DNA: TGTGCCAGCAGTCAAAGGACCGGGGGATTGGATAATTCACCCCTCCACTTT; CDR3 protein: CASSQRTGGLDNSPLHF
D gene: TRBD1; V gene: TRBV18; J gene: TRBJ2-6; clone size: -; CDR3 DNA: TGTGCCAGCTCACCGTACAGGGACAGCTCTGGGGCCAACGTCCTGACTTTC; CDR3 protein: CASSPYRDSSGANVLTF
D gene: TRBD1; V gene: TRBV28; J gene: TRBJ1-4; clone size: -; CDR3 DNA: TGTGCCAGCAGGACCTGGAGCGGGGGACAGGGTAATGAAAAACTGTTTTTT; CDR3 protein: CASRTWSGGQGNEKLFF
D gene: TRBD1; V gene: TRBV4-3; J gene: TRBJ1-4; clone size: -; CDR3 DNA: TGCGCCAGCAGCCCCCGGCGATTAACCGGGACAGGGGGCATCCCTAATGAAAAACTGTTTTTT; CDR3 protein: CASSPRRLTGTGGIPNEKLFF
D gene: -; V gene: TRBV7-3; J gene: TRBJ2-2; clone size: -; CDR3 DNA: TGTGCCAGCAGCTTAGGGGCTAGCGAGAACACCGGGGAGCTGTTTTTT; CDR3 protein: CASSLGASENTGELFF
D gene: TRBD1; V gene: TRBV27; J gene: TRBJ1-4; clone size: -; CDR3 DNA: TGTGCCAGCAGTTGGGACAGAGGCGAAAAACTGTTTTTT; CDR3 protein: CASSWDRGEKLFF
D gene: -; V gene: TRBV5-1; J gene: TRBJ1-3; clone size: -; CDR3 DNA: TGCGCCAGCAGCTCCGACAGCCACTCTGGAAACACCATATATTTT; CDR3 protein: CASSSDSHSGNTIYF
D gene: TRBD1; V gene: TRBV5-5; J gene: TRBJ2-1; clone size: -; CDR3 DNA: TGTGCCAGCAGTCCAGGGGGCGCGTTCAAGCAGTTCTTC; CDR3 protein: CASSPGGAFKQFF
D gene: -; V gene: TRBV5-1; J gene: TRBJ1-5; clone size: -; CDR3 DNA: TGCGCCAGCAGCTTGGCTGGGGAGCAGCCCCAGCATTTT; CDR3 protein: CASSLAGEQPQHF
D gene: TRBD2; V gene: TRBV28; J gene: TRBJ2-7; clone size: once; CDR3 DNA: TGTGCCAGCAGTTTACGACTAGCGGGAGTCGAGCAGTACTTC; CDR3 protein: CASSLRLAGVEQYF
D gene: -; V gene: TRBV30; J gene: TRBJ1-1; clone size: -; CDR3 DNA: TGTGCCTGTCACCGGTACGCTGAAGCTTTCTTT; CDR3 protein: CACHRYAEAFF
D gene: TRBD2; V gene: TRBV18; J gene: TRBJ2-1; clone size: -; CDR3 DNA: TGTGCCAGCTCACCACCCACCTCTAGCGGGGGGGGCAATGAGCAGTTCTTC; CDR3 protein: CASSPPTSSGGGNEQFF
D gene: -; V gene: TRBV4-1; J gene: TRBJ2-3; clone size: -; CDR3 DNA: TGCGCCAGCAGCCAAGGTGGAGGTACGCAGTATTTT; CDR3 protein: CASSQGGGTQYF
D gene: TRBD1; V gene: TRBV7-2; J gene: TRBJ2-1; clone size: -; CDR3 DNA: TGTGCCAGCAGCTTAGGACAGGGGGTTTACAATGAGCAGTTCTTC; CDR3 protein: CASSLGQGVYNEQFF
D gene: -; V gene: TRBV19; J gene: TRBJ1-1; clone size: few; CDR3 DNA: TGTGCCAGTGTGACCGGGAGGGACACTGAAGCTTTCTTT; CDR3 protein: CASVTGRDTEAFF
D gene: -; V gene: TRBV6-6; J gene: TRBJ2-1; clone size: -; CDR3 DNA: TGTGCCAGCAGAGTGACCACCAGCGCGTCAAATGAGCAGTTCTTC; CDR3 protein: CASRVTTSASNEQFF
D gene: TRBD1; V gene: TRBV27; J gene: TRBJ1-5; clone size: -; CDR3 DNA: TGTGCCAGCAGTCCAGACAGGGTAAACAATCAGCCCCAGCATTTT; CDR3 protein: CASSPDRVNNQPQHF